These 27 T cell receptor beta chains were sequenced from one sample in a study of T cell responses to AZD1222 COVID-19 vaccine. Sequenced by immunoSEQ multiplex PCR; TCRdb stores in-frame clones only, minus some. This repertoire shows 180,000 or so clones, just over 90% found once; its top ten account for about 2.5%. The sample consisted of peripheral blood, taken on day 0 of AZD1222 vaccination. These receptors were obtained from an adult in good health.

The genes are TRBV15 and TRBJ2-7, with D possibly being TRBD1 (5 bases). Trimming removed 0 bases from V and 6 bases from J, with 6 bases in between. Germline CDR1 reads LNHNV; CDR2 reads YYDKDF (reference sequence). The CDR3 covers 12 residues. The CDR3 loop is CATSRDRVEQYF. The CDR3 DNA follows: TGTGCCACCAGCAGAGACAGGGTCGAGCAGTACTTC.

The genes are TRBV19 and TRBJ2-1, with 12 bases identical to TRBD1. In germline, CDR1 is LNHDA, CDR2 SQIVND (reference sequence). This CDR3 is 16 amino acids long. J was trimmed by 5 bases and V by 5 bases; bases with no gene match: 7. The CDR3 DNA reads as TGTGCCAGTAGTCTCGGGACAGGGGGCTTTCACAATGAGCAGTTCTTC. This encodes CASSLGTGGFHNEQFF.

V usage is TRBV19 and J usage is TRBJ1-4; D unresolved. V was trimmed by 5 bases and J by 0 bases, leaving 13 bases between them. There are 16 residues in the CDR3. Germline loops: CDR1 LNHDA, CDR2 SQIVND (reference sequence). CDR3 sequence: CASSRQAAATNEKLFF. CDR3 DNA: TGTGCCAGTAGTCGCCAGGCGGCTGCAACTAATGAAAAACTGTTTTTT.

The rearrangement joins TRBV27 to TRBJ1-4; D perhaps matches TRBD1 (5 bases). This CDR3 is 16 amino acids long. The V gene lost 0 bases and the J gene lost 7 bases, with 15 bases spanning the gap. Germline lookup yields CDR1 MNHEY and CDR2 SMNVEV (reference sequence). CDR3 nucleotides: TGTGCCAGCAGTTTATCCTATTTGGGGGTACGTGAAAAACTGTTTTTT. Its translation is CASSLSYLGVREKLFF.

The chain links TRBV7-2 to TRBJ1-4, with a weak D call TRBD1 (5 bases). V lost 4 bases and J lost 3, with 12 bases in between. CDR3 length equals 15 residues. CDR1 and CDR2 from the germline V gene are SGHTA and FQGNSA. The CDR3 region has the DNA TGTGCCAGCAGCTCCCAGGGCTCGGCTAATGAAAAACTGTTTTTT. As protein: CASSSQGSANEKLFF. Based on the CDR3 plus reference TRBV7-2 and TRBJ1-4, the full variable domain is GAGVSQSPSNKVTEKGKDVELRCDPISGHTALYWYRQSLGQGLEFLIYFQGNSAPDKSGLPSDRFSAERTGGSVSTLTIQRTQQEDSAVYLCASSSQGSANEKLFFGSGTQLSVL.

The J gene is TRBJ1-1, the V gene TRBV12-5; D may be TRBD1 (6 bases). Trimming stripped 1 base from V and 10 bases from J, with 10 bases between. Germline V gene lookup returns CDR1 LGHNT and CDR2 FRNRAP. The CDR3 consists of 12 residues. The CDR3 here is CASGLDRVRAFF. The CDR3 nucleotides read TGTGCTAGTGGTTTGGACAGGGTTCGAGCTTTCTTT.

The chain uses TRBV6-1 and TRBJ1-5; D call uncertain. The CDR3 loop spans 14 amino acids. Germline V CDR1 and CDR2: MNHNS, SASEGT. Trimming stripped 1 base from V and 2 bases from J, with 6 bases between. CDR3 DNA: TGTGCCAGCAGTGAAGTGGTCGGCAATCAGCCCCAGCATTTT. Its translation is CASSEVVGNQPQHF.

The rearrangement joins TRBV4-1 to TRBJ2-5; D is unresolved. Germline V lookup: CDR1 MGHRA, CDR2 YSYEKL. The CDR3 covers 15 residues. Trimming pared 0 bases from V and 4 bases from J, leaving 12 bases between. This chain's CDR3 is CASSQDLVGGETQYF. CDR3 DNA sequence: TGCGCCAGCAGCCAAGACCTCGTAGGTGGAGAGACCCAGTACTTC.

This chain connects TRBV3-1 (or the pseudogene TRBV3-2) to TRBJ2-5; D is unclear. The germline V gene encodes CDR1 LGHDT and CDR2 YNNKEL (reference sequence). V was clipped by 4 bases and J by 7 bases, with 19 bases between them. There are 15 residues in the CDR3. The CDR3 sequence: CASSPSGTVSRTQYF. CDR3 sequence (DNA): TGTGCCAGCAGCCCATCCGGCACGGTCTCGCGGACCCAGTACTTC.

The rearrangement links TRBV5-1 to TRBJ2-3; 9 nucleotides align to TRBD1. This CDR3 has 18 residues. V was clipped by 4 bases and J by 3 bases; unmatched bases: 15. CDR1 and CDR2 from the germline V gene are SGHRS and YFSETQ. This CDR3 reads CASSQALGGQGRTDTQYF. DNA for the CDR3: TGCGCCAGCAGCCAAGCATTAGGCGGACAGGGGAGAACAGATACGCAGTATTTT.

The rearrangement uses TRBV5-1 and TRBJ2-3, with TRBD2 matching 8 bases. The length of the CDR3 is 15 residues. The germline V gene has CDR1 SGHRS and CDR2 YFSETQ. J lost 3 bases, V lost 4 bases, and 7 bases had no gene match. This CDR3 reads CASSIGTSGTDTQYF. In nucleotides, the CDR3 is TGCGCCAGCAGCATTGGGACTAGTGGAACAGATACGCAGTATTTT.

This chain connects TRBV6-5 to TRBJ2-7, with D possibly matching TRBD2 (6 bases). V was shortened by 5 bases and J by 2 bases, with 13 bases between the two germline ends. The CDR3 extends over 14 amino acids. Germline CDR1 reads MNHEY; CDR2 reads SVGAGI. CDR3 loop: CASSKTLATYEQYF. The CDR3 region has the DNA TGTGCCAGCAGTAAGACTCTAGCGACCTACGAGCAGTACTTC.

The chain couples TRBV5-4 to TRBJ1-2; tentative D call: TRBD1 (6 bases). The CDR3 has 16 residues. CDR1 and CDR2 from the germline V gene are SGHNT and YYREEE (reference sequence). Between the trimmed V and J ends, which lost 0 bases and 7 bases, there was a span of 19 bases. The CDR3 is CASSLAGQGQMSGYTF. The CDR3 bases are TGTGCCAGCAGCTTGGCCGGGCAGGGGCAGATGAGTGGCTACACCTTC.

The J gene is TRBJ1-1, the V gene TRBV5-5; no clear D gene. V lost 0 bases and J 4 bases, leaving 4 bases between the germline ends. The germline V gene has CDR1 SGHKS and CDR2 YYEKEE (reference sequence). The CDR3 totals 12 residues. The CDR3 region is CASSLDSTEAFF. In DNA, the CDR3 is TGTGCCAGCAGCTTGGACAGCACTGAAGCTTTCTTT.

The J gene is TRBJ1-5, the V gene TRBV24-1; weak D call: TRBD1 (5 bases). V dropped 0 bases and J dropped 0 bases, with 14 bases sitting between them. CDR1 is KGHDR and CDR2 is SFDVKD in the germline V gene. The CDR3 consists of 18 residues. This CDR3 is CATSDLTRGCLSNQPQHF. CDR3 DNA: TGTGCCACCAGTGATTTGACGCGGGGCTGCCTTAGCAATCAGCCCCAGCATTTT.

This CDR3 reads CASSSTRTANTEAFF. The CDR3 coding sequence is TGTGCCAGCAGCTCAACCCGGACAGCAAACACTGAAGCTTTCTTT. The V gene is TRBV7-9, the J gene TRBJ1-1; a possible D gene is TRBD1 (6 bases). The CDR3 length is 15 residues. The germline V and J ends were trimmed by 4 bases and 2 bases, with 14 bases remaining between them. CDR1 SEHNR and CDR2 FQNEAQ come from the germline V gene (reference sequence). Complete variable domain (other parts from reference TRBV7-9 and TRBJ1-1): DTGVSQNPRHKITKRGQNVTFRCDPISEHNRLYWYRQTLGQGPEFLTYFQNEAQLEKSRLLSDRFSAERPKGSFSTLEIQRTEQGDSAMYLCASSSTRTANTEAFFGQGTRLTVV.

The rearrangement uses TRBV12-3 or TRBV12-4 and TRBJ1-2, with D uncertain. V was shortened by 6 bases and J by 8 bases, with 16 bases between the two germline ends. CDR3 length: 13 amino acids. The CDR3 DNA reads TGTGCCAGCAGGAGGACGGTCCGCTGGGGCTACACCTTC. Encoded protein: CASRRTVRWGYTF.

The CDR3 sequence: CASSQNYDGYTF. DNA of the CDR3: TGTGCCAGCAGCCAGAACTATGATGGCTACACCTTC. The chain joins TRBV3-1 (or the pseudogene TRBV3-2) to TRBJ1-2; unclear D gene. V shed 3 bases and J shed 6 bases, with 8 bases lying between them. The germline V gene has CDR1 LGHDT and CDR2 YNNKEL (reference sequence). This CDR3 has 12 residues.

The chain carries TRBV6-5 and TRBJ1-4; no definite D call. This CDR3 region has 13 residues. The V gene lost 2 bases and the J gene lost 8 bases, with 9 bases spanning the gap. The germline V gene encodes CDR1 MNHEY and CDR2 SVGAGI. The CDR3 coding sequence is TGTGCCAGCAGTTACAGGGATAGGGAAAAACTGTTTTTT. It is translated as CASSYRDREKLFF.

The chain has TRBV3-1 (or the pseudogene TRBV3-2) and TRBJ1-5, with D uncertain. The CDR3 is 14 residues long. CDR1 LGHDT and CDR2 YNNKEL come from the germline V gene (reference sequence). The V end lost 4 bases, the J end lost 0 bases, and 7 bases lay between the germline ends. DNA of the CDR3: TGTGCCAGCAGCCCGACCCTTAGCAATCAGCCCCAGCATTTT. This gives the protein CASSPTLSNQPQHF.

In the case of this clone: This sample includes further DNA sequences coding for the same CDR3. This chain joins TRBV24-1 and TRBJ2-2; the D gene could be TRBD1 or TRBD2 (6 bases each). The V gene's germline CDR1 is KGHDR and CDR2 SFDVKD. The V end was cut by 9 bases, the J end by 6 bases, with 25 bases between. The CDR3 is 17 residues long. The CDR3 region is CATRRLSRGPHAGELFF. The CDR3 nucleotides are TGTGCCACCCGACGACTCAGTCGGGGGCCCCATGCCGGGGAGCTGTTTTTT.

The rearrangement joins TRBV5-1 to TRBJ1-5; no definite D call. In germline, CDR1 is SGHRS, CDR2 YFSETQ. V was clipped by 4 bases and J by 7 bases, with 12 bases between them. The CDR3 has 13 residues. The CDR3 region is CASSRPRHQPQHF. The CDR3 bases are TGCGCCAGCAGCCGTCCTCGGCACCAGCCCCAGCATTTT.

CDR3: CASSYGQGNGYTF. CDR3 nucleotide sequence: TGTGCCAGCAGTTATGGACAGGGGAATGGCTACACCTTC. The V call is TRBV6-5, the J call TRBJ1-2, with TRBD1 identical over 9 bases. The CDR3 sequence is 13 residues long. CDR1 and CDR2 (germline): MNHEY, SVGAGI. The trim removed 3 bases at V and 6 bases at J, leaving 2 bases unmatched.

The table lists this clone with a count of one. The J gene is TRBJ1-5, the V gene TRBV6-1; D remains unclear. The V and J ends lost 1 base and 0 bases respectively, with 7 bases between them. The CDR3 covers 15 residues. Germline V lookup: CDR1 MNHNS, CDR2 SASEGT. The CDR3 here is CASSEGEVSNQPQHF. The CDR3 DNA is TGTGCCAGCAGTGAAGGAGAGGTTAGCAATCAGCCCCAGCATTTT.

The chain joins TRBV2 to TRBJ2-7; the D gene is possibly TRBD1 (6 bases). Germline assignment: CDR1 SNHLY and CDR2 FYNNEI. V dropped 0 bases and J dropped 7 bases, with 10 bases sitting between them. The CDR3 runs to 13 residues. The CDR3 region has the DNA TGTGCCAGCAGTGAAGCCTGGACAGCAGAGCAGTACTTC. Translation: CASSEAWTAEQYF.

The CDR3 here is CASSQPGQLMPQHF. The CDR3 DNA reads TGTGCCAGCAGCCAGCCGGGACAACTCATGCCCCAGCATTTT. The gene calls are TRBV6-5 and TRBJ1-5; the D gene is possibly TRBD1 (6 bases). The germline gives CDR1 MNHEY, CDR2 SVGAGI. Deletions cut 6 bases from V and 9 bases from J, with 18 bases between. The CDR3 has 14 amino acids.

The chain has TRBV19 and TRBJ2-7, with TRBD1 as a possible D gene (6 bases). Trimming removed 3 bases from V and 1 base from J, with 10 bases in between. CDR1 is LNHDA and CDR2 is SQIVND in the germline V gene (reference sequence). CDR3 size: 14 residues. CDR3 nucleotides: TGTGCCAGTAGTATCTCTGGACAGTCCTACGAGCAGTACTTC. Its translation: CASSISGQSYEQYF.